This T cell receptor beta chain was recovered during a study of blood T cell repertoires in COVID-19. Study context: Acute and convalescent COVID-19 samples came from the United States, Italy and Spain.

Germline V gives CDR1 SGHTA, CDR2 FQGNSA. The V gene end was trimmed by 5 bases and the J gene end by 4 bases; junction bases not matched to a gene: 5. The CDR3 covers 14 residues. Under the authors' procedure: The assay estimated nucleated cells by amplifying reference gene primers. Profiling relied on immunoSEQ multiplex PCR, and the TCRdb table lists in-frame clones only, not all of them. V and J calls and clone size come straight from that table; D and trimming were deduced from the DNA. The sample carries about 190,000 clones, approximately 88% recorded once. The clonotype was recovered from a man in his forties with acute or convalescent COVID-19. The sequencing sample was made of peripheral blood. The chain couples TRBV7-2 to TRBJ1-2; 9 bases fit TRBD1. The chain's CDR3 is CASSQDRGGYGYTF. The CDR3 bases are TGTGCCAGCAGCCAAGACAGGGGGGGCTATGGCTACACCTTC.